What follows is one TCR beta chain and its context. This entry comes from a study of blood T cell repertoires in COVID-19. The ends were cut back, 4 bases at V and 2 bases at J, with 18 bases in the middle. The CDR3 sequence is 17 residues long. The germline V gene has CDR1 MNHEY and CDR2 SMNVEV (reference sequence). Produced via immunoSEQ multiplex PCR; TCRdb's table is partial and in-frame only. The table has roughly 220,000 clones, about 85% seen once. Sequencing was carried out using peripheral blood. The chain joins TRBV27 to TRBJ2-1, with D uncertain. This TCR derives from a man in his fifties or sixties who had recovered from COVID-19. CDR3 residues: CASSSDFRRGTYNEQFF. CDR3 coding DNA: TGTGCCAGCAGTTCCGATTTTCGAAGAGGCACCTACAATGAGCAGTTCTTC.